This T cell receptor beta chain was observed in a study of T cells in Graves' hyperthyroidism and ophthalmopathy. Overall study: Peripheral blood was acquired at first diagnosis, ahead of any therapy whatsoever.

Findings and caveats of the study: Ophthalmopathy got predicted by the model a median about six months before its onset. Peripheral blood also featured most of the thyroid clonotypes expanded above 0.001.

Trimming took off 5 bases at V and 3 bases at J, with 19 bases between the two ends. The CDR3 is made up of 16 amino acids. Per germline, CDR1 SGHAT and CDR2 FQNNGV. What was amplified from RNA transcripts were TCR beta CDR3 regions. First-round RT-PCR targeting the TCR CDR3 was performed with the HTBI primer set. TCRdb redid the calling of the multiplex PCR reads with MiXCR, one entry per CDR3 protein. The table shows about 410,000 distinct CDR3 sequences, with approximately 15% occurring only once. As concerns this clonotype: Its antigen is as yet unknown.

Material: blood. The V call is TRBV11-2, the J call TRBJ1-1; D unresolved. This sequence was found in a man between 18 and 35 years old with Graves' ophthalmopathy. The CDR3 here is CASSQQSRTLDTEAFF. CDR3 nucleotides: TGTGCCAGCAGCCAACAGTCACGAACCCTGGACACTGAAGCTTTCTTT.